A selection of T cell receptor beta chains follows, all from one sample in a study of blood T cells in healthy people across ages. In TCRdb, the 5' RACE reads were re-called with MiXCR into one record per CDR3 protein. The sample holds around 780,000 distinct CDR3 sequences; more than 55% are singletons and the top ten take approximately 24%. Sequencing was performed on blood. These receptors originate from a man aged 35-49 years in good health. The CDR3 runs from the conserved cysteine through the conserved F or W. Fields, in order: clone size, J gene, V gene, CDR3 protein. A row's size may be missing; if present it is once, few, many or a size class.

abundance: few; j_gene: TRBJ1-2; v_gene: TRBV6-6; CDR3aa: CASSYSNQAGNVRGYTF
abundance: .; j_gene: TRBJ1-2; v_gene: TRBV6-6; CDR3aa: CASSYDWEINYGYTF
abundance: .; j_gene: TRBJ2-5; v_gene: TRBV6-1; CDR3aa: CASSENGAETQYF
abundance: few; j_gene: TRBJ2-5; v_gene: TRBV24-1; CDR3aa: CATSDRWTGTQETQYF
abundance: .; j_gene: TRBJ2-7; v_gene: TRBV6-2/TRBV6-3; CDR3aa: CASTDSRGSYEQYF
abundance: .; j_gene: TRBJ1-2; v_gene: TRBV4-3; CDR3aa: CASSQVTGAGGYTF
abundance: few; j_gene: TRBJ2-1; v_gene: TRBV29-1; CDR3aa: CSVEDGGLASYNEQFF
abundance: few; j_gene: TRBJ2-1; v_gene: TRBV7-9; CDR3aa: CASSPSRFEQFF
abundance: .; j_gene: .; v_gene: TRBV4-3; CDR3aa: CASSQARRNEQYF
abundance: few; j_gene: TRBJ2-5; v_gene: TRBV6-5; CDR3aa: CASSYSDAGGQETQYF
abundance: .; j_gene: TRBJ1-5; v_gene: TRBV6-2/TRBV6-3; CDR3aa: CASSTTGGVDQPQHF
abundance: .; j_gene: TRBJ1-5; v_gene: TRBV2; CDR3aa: CASRQGRGNQPQHF
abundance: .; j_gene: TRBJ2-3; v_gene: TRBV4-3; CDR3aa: CASSQTGLRFSPDTQYF
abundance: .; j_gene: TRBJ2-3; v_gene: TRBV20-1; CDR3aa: CSARPYTSTDTQYF
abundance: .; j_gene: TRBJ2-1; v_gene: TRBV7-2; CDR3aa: CASSPSSKFNEQFF
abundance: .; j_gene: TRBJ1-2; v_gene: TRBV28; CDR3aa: CASSSGTGELGGYTF
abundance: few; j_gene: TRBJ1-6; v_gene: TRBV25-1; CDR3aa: CASRRPGNSPLHF
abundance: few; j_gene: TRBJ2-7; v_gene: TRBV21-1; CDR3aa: CASSKVPRGSSYEQYF
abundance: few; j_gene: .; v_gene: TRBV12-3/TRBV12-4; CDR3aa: CASSLSGRKETQYF
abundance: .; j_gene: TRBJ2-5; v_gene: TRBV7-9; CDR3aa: CAGSVSTGRQETQYF
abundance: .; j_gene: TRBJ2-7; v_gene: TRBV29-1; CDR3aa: CGFRGGVLSSYEQYF
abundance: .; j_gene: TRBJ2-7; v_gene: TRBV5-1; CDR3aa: CASSWDAGSSYEQYF
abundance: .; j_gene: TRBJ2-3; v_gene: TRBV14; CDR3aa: CASSQGSLAAGTDTQYF
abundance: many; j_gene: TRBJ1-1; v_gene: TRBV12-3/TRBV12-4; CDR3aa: CASSLWGDTEAFF
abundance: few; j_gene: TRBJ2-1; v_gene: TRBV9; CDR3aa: CASSPAAQKGGEQFF
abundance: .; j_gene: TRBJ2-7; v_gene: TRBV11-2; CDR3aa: CASSRLGRESKVYLRSYEQYF